Below, 3 T cell receptor beta chains from the same sample are listed, as sequenced in a study of cytomegalovirus exposure and HLA in healthy donors. PCR was performed using 60 Vbeta and 13 Jbeta primers. TCRdb's table, derived via immunoSEQ multiplex PCR, lists solely in-frame clones and lacks some. This table has about 200,000 clones, around 75% appearing once. Input material: PBMCs. These receptor sequences come from a woman in her thirties in good health and CMV-seronegative.

This clone was seen a single time. The germline gene is not matched at one end of the junction; a read error may be the cause. The gene calls are TRBV4-1 and TRBJ2-3, with TRBD1 as a possible D gene (7 bases). The CDR3 runs to 15 residues. Germline V lookup: CDR1 MGHRA, CDR2 YSYEKL. CDR3 coding DNA: TGTGCCAGCAGCCAAGAAGGAGGGGGCGCAGATACGCAGTATTTT. Its translation is CASSQEGGGADTQYF.

This chain links TRBV7-6 with TRBJ2-1, with 11 bases identical to TRBD2. The germline V gene encodes CDR1 SGHVS and CDR2 FNYEAQ. V lost 5 bases to trimming and J lost 2 bases; unmatched junction nucleotides: 5. The CDR3 consists of 16 residues. CDR3 in DNA: TGTGCCAGCAGCGACCCGGGACTAGCGGCCTACAATGAGCAGTTCTTC. This encodes CASSDPGLAAYNEQFF. Using reference TRBV7-6 and TRBJ2-1 for the parts outside the CDR3, the full variable domain is GAGVSQSPRYKVTKRGQDVALRCDPISGHVSLYWYRQALGQGPEFLTYFNYEAQQDKSGLPNDRFSAERPEGSISTLTIQRTEQRDSAMYRCASSDPGLAAYNEQFFGPGTRLTVL.

The chain combines TRBV7-2 with TRBJ2-2, with TRBD2 matching over 7 bases. The CDR3 has 13 residues. V lost 6 bases, J lost 6 bases, and 4 bases stayed unmatched. Germline CDR1 is SGHTA and CDR2 is FQGNSA. CDR3 protein: CASRRGRAGELFF. Here the CDR3 DNA reads TGTGCCAGCAGACGAGGGAGGGCCGGGGAGCTGTTTTTT.